This TCR beta chain emerged from a study of blood T cells in healthy people across ages. This clonotype showed up many times. Its antigen is not identified. Broader study findings: Long-lived and aged donors differed, with more naive CD4+ cells and higher diversity in the long-lived. Underestimates were what the diversity estimates from one million T cells were considered to be. Expanded clonotype shifts may have been confounded, as the donors had an unknown CMV status.

A second PCR of about 6 to 11 cycles used a sample-barcoded 5' primer and a J-beta primer mix. TCRdb re-analysed the 5' RACE reads in MiXCR, keeping a single row per CDR3 protein. Among 1.5 million to 2 million distinct CDR3 sequences listed, approximately 28% were seen once. Donors were systemically healthy Caucasian individuals from Russia aged about 6 to 95 years. Trimming removed 3 bases from V and 15 bases from J, with 12 bases in between. This CDR3 region has 11 residues. V gene TRBV12-3 or TRBV12-4 combines with J gene TRBJ2-4; D gene uncertain. The sequence was collected from a woman aged 25 to 39 in good health. Sequenced: blood. DNA for the CDR3: TGTGCCAGCAGTTTCAGCAACGAGCCGTACTTC. Its translation is CASSFSNEPYF.